The 16 T cell receptor beta chains below were found in one sample sequenced in a study of CD8+CD57+ T cells in acquired aplastic anemia. Patients selected for sequencing had displayed CD8+CD57+ cell expansion by flow cytometry. TCR beta VDJ and CDR3 profiles were obtained from a genomic DNA template. TCRdb itself ran the reads through MiXCR, one entry per CDR3 protein. This table holds some 150,000 distinct CDR3 sequences, 45% to 55% found once. The sequenced material came from sorted CD4+, CD8+, or CD8+CD57+ T cells (not recorded which) from PBMCs. The receptors were sampled from a human donor with aplastic anemia.

This clonotype was recorded many times. CDR3 sequence: CASELLKNTEAFF. CDR3 nucleotide sequence: TGTGCTTCCGAACTCCTAAAGAACACTGAAGCTTTCTTT. This sequence joins TRBV2 and TRBJ1-1; D gene unclear. This CDR3 contains 13 residues. Germline loops: CDR1 SNHLY, CDR2 FYNNEI. Based on the CDR3 plus reference TRBV2 and TRBJ1-1, the full variable domain is EPEVTQTPSHQVTQMGQEVILRCVPISNHLYFYWYRQILGQKVEFLVSFYNNEISEKSEIFDDQFSVERPDGSNFTLKIRSTKLEDSAMYFCASELLKNTEAFFGQGTRLTVV.

There are many counts of this clonotype. The chain has TRBV6-5 and TRBJ1-4; D is unresolved. Germline CDR1 is MNHEY and CDR2 is SVGAGI. V gave up 2 bases and J gave up 8 bases, with 9 bases separating them. The CDR3 sequence is 13 residues long. DNA of the CDR3: TGTGCCAGCAGTTACGGGGTGGGGGAAAAACTGTTTTTT. This translates into CASSYGVGEKLFF.

Note on this clonotype: The CDR3 end shows no conserved phenylalanine or tryptophan, and so a read error is likely. J is TRBJ2-1 and V is TRBV2; D remains ambiguous. V dropped 5 bases and J dropped 3 bases, with 5 bases sitting between them. This CDR3 is 12 amino acids long. Germline V gene data show CDR1 as SNHLY and CDR2 as FYNNEI. CDR3 loop: CASSSNYNEQFL. The CDR3, as DNA: TGTGCCAGCAGTTCTAACTACAATGAGCAGTTCTTA.

This clonotype was observed many times. This rearrangement joins TRBV6-1 to TRBJ2-7; 8 bases fit TRBD1. CDR1 is MNHNS and CDR2 is SASEGT in the germline V gene. Germline trimming cut 7 bases from V and 6 bases from J; bases unmatched to any gene: 11. The CDR3 totals 14 residues. The CDR3 is CASTPLDRAGEQYF. The CDR3 DNA reads as TGTGCCAGCACCCCCCTGGACAGGGCGGGCGAGCAGTACTTC.

This clonotype was recorded once. This chain uses TRBV10-2 with TRBJ2-2; TRBD2 aligns across 8 bases. This CDR3 region has 15 residues. Trimming cost V 7 bases and J 0 bases; bases outside gene matches: 4. Looked up from germline, CDR1 is WSHSY and CDR2 is SAAADI. The CDR3 DNA follows: TGCGCCAGCACAATGGGACTAGCGAACACCGGGGAGCTGTTTTTT. It codes for CASTMGLANTGELFF.

The chain carries TRBV2 and TRBJ1-4; D is perhaps TRBD1 (5 bases). CDR1 and CDR2 from the germline V gene are SNHLY and FYNNEI. The V and J ends lost 6 bases and 7 bases respectively, with 18 bases between them. This CDR3 spans 15 amino acids. For the CDR3, the DNA is TGTGCCAGCAGCCCCCAGGGCCTAAATAGTGAAAAACTGTTTTTT. Translating gives CASSPQGLNSEKLFF.

The sample holds many counts of this clonotype. This chain uses TRBV7-2 with TRBJ1-1; 11 bases align to TRBD1. Germline trimming cut 4 bases from V and 4 bases from J; bases unmatched to any gene: 5. CDR1 SGHTA and CDR2 FQGNSA come from the germline V gene. The CDR3 length is 15 residues. CDR3 amino acids: CASSWTGGGGTEAFF. The CDR3 DNA reads as TGTGCCAGCAGCTGGACAGGGGGCGGGGGCACTGAAGCTTTCTTT.

Worth noting for this clonotype: One end of the junction is discordant with germline, which a read error may explain. The rearrangement links TRBV4-1 to TRBJ1-1; possible D gene TRBD1, 6 bases. CDR3 size: 16 residues. Germline values: CDR1 MGHRA, CDR2 YSYEKL. CDR3 residues: CACSLDRDTGVRQAFF. The CDR3 nucleotides are TGCGCCTGCAGCCTAGATAGGGACACAGGCGTGAGGCAGGCTTTCTTT.

V is TRBV15 and J is TRBJ2-7, with 7 bases that match TRBD1. Trimming at V came to 4 bases and at J to 3 bases, leaving 12 bases not matched to a gene. This CDR3 spans 16 amino acids. Germline V gene data show CDR1 as LNHNV and CDR2 as YYDKDF (reference sequence). DNA of the CDR3: TGTGCCACCAGCAACAGGGGATTTCAAACTCTCTACGAGCAGTACTTC. Encoded protein: CATSNRGFQTLYEQYF.

In regard to this clonotype: An end of the junction differs from the germline gene, which may be a read error. The rearrangement joins TRBV15 to TRBJ1-2; perhaps TRBD1 as D (5 bases). This CDR3 spans 11 amino acids. Germline loops: CDR1 LNHNV, CDR2 YYDKDF (reference sequence). CDR3: CASSQGYGYTF. The CDR3 nucleotides are TGTGCCAGCAGCCAGGGCTATGGCTACACCTTC. The full variable domain, rest sourced from reference TRBV15 and TRBJ1-2, is DAMVIQNPRYQVTQFGKPVTLSCSQTLNHNVMYWYQQKSSQAPKLLFHYYDKDFNNEADTPDNFQSRRPNTSFCFLDIRSPGLGDTAMYLCASSQGYGYTFGSGTRLTVV.

V is TRBV11-2 and J is TRBJ2-3; a possible D gene is TRBD1 (5 bases). This CDR3 spans 13 amino acids. Germline V gives CDR1 SGHAT, CDR2 FQNNGV. V was shortened by 1 base and J by 6 bases, with 8 bases between the two germline ends. In nucleotides, the CDR3 is TGTGCCAGCAGCTTAGGGACATCCGATACGCAGTATTTT. Its protein product is CASSLGTSDTQYF.

The CDR3 loop reads CAITGDPSYEQYF. DNA for the CDR3: TGTGCCATCACAGGGGACCCCTCCTACGAGCAGTACTTC. V is TRBV2 and J is TRBJ2-7; 7 bases are shared with TRBD1. CDR3 length equals 13 residues. After removal of 10 bases from V and 0 bases from J, the junction contained 6 bases not matched to a gene. In germline, CDR1 is SNHLY, CDR2 FYNNEI.

This clonotype was found once. The chain recombines TRBV5-1 with TRBJ1-1; the D gene is possibly TRBD1 (5 bases). This CDR3 has 16 residues. V lost 4 bases and J 3 bases, leaving 19 bases between the germline ends. Germline CDR1 and CDR2: SGHRS and YFSETQ. CDR3 protein: CASSRRRGGKDTEAFF. The CDR3 DNA sequence: TGCGCCAGCAGCCGCCGACGGGGGGGAAAGGACACTGAAGCTTTCTTT. The variable domain in full, with the rest retrieved from reference TRBV5-1 and TRBJ1-1, is KAGVTQTPRYLIKTRGQQVTLSCSPISGHRSVSWYQQTPGQGLQFLFEYFSETQRNKGNFPGRFSGRQFSNSRSEMNVSTLELGDSALYLCASSRRRGGKDTEAFFGQGTRLTVV.

The genes are TRBV18 and TRBJ2-2; D is undetermined. Germline V lookup: CDR1 KGHSH, CDR2 LQKENI. V shed 3 bases and J shed 4 bases, with 9 bases lying between them. The CDR3 spans 14 residues. CDR3 residues: CASSPTRVTGELFF. The CDR3 nucleotides are TGTGCCAGCTCACCGACTCGGGTCACCGGGGAGCTGTTTTTT. Variable domain in full (rest from reference TRBV18 and TRBJ2-2): NAGVMQNPRHLVRRRGQEARLRCSPMKGHSHVYWYRQLPEEGLKFMVYLQKENIIDESGMPKERFSAEFPKEGPSILRIQQVVRGDSAAYFCASSPTRVTGELFFGEGSRLTVL.

There are many counts of this clonotype. The rearrangement joins TRBV2 to TRBJ2-2, with 9 bases aligning to TRBD1. The germline V gene encodes CDR1 SNHLY and CDR2 FYNNEI. Germline trimming cut 6 bases from V and 8 bases from J; bases unmatched to any gene: 13. The CDR3 spans 16 residues. The CDR3 sequence is CASSPRGGQGSGELFF. CDR3 nucleotide sequence: TGTGCCAGCAGCCCAAGGGGGGGACAGGGAAGTGGGGAGCTGTTTTTT.

The chain combines TRBV10-3 with TRBJ2-3; 7 bases are shared with TRBD1. The length of the CDR3 is 13 residues. J was trimmed by 1 base and V by 10 bases; bases with no gene match: 5. CDR1 ENHRY and CDR2 SYGVKD come from the germline V gene. The CDR3 region is CATVDRRTDTQYF. In DNA form, the CDR3 reads TGTGCCACCGTGGACAGGCGCACAGATACGCAGTATTTT.